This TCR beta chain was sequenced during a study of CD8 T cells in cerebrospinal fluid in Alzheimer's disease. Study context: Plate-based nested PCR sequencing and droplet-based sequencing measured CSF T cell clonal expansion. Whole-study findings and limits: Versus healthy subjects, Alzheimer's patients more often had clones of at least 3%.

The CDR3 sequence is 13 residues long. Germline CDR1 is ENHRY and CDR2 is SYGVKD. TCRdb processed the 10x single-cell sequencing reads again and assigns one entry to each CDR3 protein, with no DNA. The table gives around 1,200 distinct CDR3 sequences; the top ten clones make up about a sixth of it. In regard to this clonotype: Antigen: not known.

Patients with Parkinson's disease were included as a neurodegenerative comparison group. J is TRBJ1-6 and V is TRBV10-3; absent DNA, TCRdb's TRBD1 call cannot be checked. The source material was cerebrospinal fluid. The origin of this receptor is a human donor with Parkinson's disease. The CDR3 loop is CAISRQTNSPLHF.